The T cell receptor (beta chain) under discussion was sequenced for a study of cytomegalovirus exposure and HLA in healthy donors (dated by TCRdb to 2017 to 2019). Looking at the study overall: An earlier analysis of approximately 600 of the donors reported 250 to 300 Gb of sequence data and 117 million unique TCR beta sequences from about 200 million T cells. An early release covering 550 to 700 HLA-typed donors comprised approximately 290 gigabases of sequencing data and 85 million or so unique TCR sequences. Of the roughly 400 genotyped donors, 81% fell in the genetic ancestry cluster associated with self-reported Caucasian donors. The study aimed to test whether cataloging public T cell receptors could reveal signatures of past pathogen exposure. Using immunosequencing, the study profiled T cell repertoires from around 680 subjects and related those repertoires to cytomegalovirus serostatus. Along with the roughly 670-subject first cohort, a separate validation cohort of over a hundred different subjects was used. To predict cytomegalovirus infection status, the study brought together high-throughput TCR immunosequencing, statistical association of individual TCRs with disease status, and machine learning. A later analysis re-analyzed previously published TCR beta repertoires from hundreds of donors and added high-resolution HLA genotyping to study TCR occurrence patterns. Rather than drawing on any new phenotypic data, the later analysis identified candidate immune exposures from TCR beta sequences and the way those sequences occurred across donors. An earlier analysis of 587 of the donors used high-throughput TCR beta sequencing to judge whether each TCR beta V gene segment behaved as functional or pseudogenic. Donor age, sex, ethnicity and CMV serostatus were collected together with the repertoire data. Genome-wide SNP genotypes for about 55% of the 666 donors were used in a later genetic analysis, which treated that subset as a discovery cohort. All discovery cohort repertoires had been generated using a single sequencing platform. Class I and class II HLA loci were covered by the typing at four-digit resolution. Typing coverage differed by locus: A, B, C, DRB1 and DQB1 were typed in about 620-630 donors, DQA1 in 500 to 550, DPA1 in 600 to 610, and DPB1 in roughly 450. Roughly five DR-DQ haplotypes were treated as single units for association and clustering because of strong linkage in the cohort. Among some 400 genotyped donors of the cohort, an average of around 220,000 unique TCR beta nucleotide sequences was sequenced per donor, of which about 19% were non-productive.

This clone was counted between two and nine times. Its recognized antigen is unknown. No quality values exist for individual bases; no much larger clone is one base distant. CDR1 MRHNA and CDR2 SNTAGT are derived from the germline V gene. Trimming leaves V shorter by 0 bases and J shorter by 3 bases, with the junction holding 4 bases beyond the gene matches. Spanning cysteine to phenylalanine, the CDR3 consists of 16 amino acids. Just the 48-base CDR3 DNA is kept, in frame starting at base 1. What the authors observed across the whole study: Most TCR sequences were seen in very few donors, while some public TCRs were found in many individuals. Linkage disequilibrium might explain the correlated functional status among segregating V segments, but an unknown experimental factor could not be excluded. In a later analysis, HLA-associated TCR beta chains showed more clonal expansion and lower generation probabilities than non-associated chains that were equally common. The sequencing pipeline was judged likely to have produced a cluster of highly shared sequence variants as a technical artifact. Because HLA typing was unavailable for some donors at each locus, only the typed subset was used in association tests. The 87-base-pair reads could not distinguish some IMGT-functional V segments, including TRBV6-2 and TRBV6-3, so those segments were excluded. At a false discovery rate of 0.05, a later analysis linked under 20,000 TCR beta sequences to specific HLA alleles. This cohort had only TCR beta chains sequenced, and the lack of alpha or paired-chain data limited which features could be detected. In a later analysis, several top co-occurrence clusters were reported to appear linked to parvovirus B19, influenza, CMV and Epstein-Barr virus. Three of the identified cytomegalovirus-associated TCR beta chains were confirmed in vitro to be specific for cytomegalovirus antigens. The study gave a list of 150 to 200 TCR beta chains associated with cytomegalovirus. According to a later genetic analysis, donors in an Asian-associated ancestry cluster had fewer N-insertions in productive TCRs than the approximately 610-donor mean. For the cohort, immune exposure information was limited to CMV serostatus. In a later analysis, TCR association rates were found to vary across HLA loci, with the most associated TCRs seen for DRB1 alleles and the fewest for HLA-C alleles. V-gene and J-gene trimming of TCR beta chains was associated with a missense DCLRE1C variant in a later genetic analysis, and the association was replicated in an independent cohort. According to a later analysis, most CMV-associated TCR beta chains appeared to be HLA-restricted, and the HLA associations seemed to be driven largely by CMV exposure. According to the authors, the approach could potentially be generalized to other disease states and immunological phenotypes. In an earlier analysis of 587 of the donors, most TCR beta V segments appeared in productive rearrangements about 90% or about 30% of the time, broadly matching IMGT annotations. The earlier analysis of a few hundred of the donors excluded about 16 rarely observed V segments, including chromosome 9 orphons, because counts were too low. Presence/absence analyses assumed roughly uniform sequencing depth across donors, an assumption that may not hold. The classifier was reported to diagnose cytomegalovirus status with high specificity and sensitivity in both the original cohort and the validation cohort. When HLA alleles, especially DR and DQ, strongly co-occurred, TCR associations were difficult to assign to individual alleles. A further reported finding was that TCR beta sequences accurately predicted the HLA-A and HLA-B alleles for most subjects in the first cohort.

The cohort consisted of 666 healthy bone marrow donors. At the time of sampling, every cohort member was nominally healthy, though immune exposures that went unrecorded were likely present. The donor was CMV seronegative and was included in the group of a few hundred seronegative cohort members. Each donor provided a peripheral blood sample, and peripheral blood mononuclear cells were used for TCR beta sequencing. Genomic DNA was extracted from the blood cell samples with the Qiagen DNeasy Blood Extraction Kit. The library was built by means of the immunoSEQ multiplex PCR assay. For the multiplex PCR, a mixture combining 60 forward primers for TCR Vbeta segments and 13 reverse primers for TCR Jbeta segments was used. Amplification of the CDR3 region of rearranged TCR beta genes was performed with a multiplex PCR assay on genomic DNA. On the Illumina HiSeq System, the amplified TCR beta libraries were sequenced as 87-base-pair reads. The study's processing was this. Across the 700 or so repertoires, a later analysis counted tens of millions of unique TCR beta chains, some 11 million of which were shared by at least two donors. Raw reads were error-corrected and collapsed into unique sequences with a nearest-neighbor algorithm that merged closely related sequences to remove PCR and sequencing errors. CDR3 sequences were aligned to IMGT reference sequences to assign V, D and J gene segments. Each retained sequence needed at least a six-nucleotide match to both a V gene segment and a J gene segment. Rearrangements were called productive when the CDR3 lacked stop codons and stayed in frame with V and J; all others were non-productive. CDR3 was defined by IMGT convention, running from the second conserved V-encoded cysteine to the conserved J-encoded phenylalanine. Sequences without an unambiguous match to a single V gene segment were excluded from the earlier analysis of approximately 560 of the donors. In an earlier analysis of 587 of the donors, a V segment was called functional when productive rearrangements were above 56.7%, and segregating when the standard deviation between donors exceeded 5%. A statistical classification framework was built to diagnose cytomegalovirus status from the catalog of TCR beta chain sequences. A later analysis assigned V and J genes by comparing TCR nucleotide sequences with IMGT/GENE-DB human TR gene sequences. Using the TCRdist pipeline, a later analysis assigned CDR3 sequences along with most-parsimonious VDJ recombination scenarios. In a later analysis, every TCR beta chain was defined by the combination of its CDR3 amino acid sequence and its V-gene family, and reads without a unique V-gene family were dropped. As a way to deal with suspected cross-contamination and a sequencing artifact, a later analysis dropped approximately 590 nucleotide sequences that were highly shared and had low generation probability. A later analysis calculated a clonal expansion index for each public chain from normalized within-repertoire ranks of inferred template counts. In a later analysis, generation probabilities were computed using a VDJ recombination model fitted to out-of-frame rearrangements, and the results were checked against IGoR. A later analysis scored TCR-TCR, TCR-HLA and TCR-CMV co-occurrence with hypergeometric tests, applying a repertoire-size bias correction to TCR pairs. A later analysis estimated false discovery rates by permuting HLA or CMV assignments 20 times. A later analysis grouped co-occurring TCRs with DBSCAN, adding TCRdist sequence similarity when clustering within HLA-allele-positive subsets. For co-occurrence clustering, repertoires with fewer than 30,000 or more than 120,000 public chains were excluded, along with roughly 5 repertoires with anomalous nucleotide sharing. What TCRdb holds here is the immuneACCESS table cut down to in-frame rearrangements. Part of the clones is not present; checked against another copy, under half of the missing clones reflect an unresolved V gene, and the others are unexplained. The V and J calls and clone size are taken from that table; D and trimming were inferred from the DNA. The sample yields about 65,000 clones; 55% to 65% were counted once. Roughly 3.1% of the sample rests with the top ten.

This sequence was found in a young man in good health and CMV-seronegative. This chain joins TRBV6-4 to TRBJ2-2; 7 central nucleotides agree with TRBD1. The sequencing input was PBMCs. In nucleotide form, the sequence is TGTGCCAGCAGTGACTCTAGGACAGGAGACACCGGGGAGCTGTTTTTT. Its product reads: CASSDSRTGDTGELFF.